The clone carrying this T cell receptor beta chain was recorded many times. This entry belongs to a study of T cells in Graves' hyperthyroidism and ophthalmopathy. The junction had 5 bases not matched to a gene; V was cut back by 6 bases and J by 7 bases. Germline V CDR1 and CDR2: MDHEN, SYDVKM. The CDR3 has 12 residues. Pregnant or lactating patients were excluded, as were those with uncontrolled infection or other autoimmune disease. PBMCs were sourced from about 10 ml fresh peripheral blood. RNA transcripts were the template for amplifying TCR beta CDR3 regions. HTBI primers were the set used in a first-round RT-PCR of the TCR CDR3. TCRdb analysed the multiplex PCR reads with MiXCR anew, one entry per CDR3 protein. The sample contains some 570,000 distinct CDR3 sequences, under 20% of which appear only once.

This clonotype originated in a woman under 30 with Graves' ophthalmopathy. This chain uses TRBV28 with TRBJ1-2, with 7 nucleotides matching TRBD1. Material: blood. The CDR3 DNA is TGTGCCAGCAGCAGGTACAGGGGTGGCTACACCTTC. Translated, it gives CASSRYRGGYTF.